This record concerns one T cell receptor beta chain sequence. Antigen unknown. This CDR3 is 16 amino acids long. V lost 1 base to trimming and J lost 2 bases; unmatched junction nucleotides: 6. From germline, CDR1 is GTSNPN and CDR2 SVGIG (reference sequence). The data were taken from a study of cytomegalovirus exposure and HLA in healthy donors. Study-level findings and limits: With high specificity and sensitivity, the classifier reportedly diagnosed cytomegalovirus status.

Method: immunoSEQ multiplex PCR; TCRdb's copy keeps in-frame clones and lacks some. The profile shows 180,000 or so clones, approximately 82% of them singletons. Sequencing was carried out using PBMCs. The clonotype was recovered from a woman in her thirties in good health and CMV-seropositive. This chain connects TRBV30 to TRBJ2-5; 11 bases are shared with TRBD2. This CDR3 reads CAWSAPGLAEQETQYF. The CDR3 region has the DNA TGTGCCTGGAGTGCCCCGGGACTAGCGGAACAAGAGACCCAGTACTTC. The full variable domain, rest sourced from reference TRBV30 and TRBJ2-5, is SQTIHQWPATLVQPVGSPLSLECTVEGTSNPNLYWYRQAAGRGLQLLFYSVGIGQISSEVPQNLSASRPQDRQFILSSKKLLLSDSGFYLCAWSAPGLAEQETQYFGPGTRLLVL.